These 4 T cell receptor beta chains were all obtained from the same sample, sequenced in a study of T cells after posttransplantation cyclophosphamide. Sequencing used immunoSEQ multiplex PCR; TCRdb keeps in-frame clones, though not all of them. The sample contains around 6,800 clones, none of them singletons. Cyclophosphamide on days +3 and +4 followed busulfan-fludarabine conditioning and a marrow graft. The material was PBMCs, obtained after an allogeneic stem cell transplant with post-transplant cyclophosphamide. Every receptor here comes from a male patient between 25 and 39 years old who received an allogeneic stem cell transplant from an unrelated donor, was CMV-positive, and had acute and chronic GVHD. Some T cells here may be from the graft donor.

This clone was detected many times. The chain combines TRBV13 with TRBJ2-7, with 9 bases lining up with TRBD2. The V and J ends lost 0 bases and 2 bases, in that order; junction bases with no gene match: 17. CDR3 size: 20 residues. The germline gives CDR1 PRHDT, CDR2 FYEKMQ (reference sequence). In DNA, the CDR3 is TGTGCCAGCAGCTTAGGCTGGAAGCGGGGGGAGTCCGACCGAGCCTACGAGCAGTACTTC. This sequence encodes CASSLGWKRGESDRAYEQYF.

This clone occurred many times. V is TRBV5-4 and J is TRBJ2-3; 9 positions match TRBD2. The CDR3 extends over 17 amino acids. Germline lookup yields CDR1 SGHNT and CDR2 YYREEE (reference sequence). V gave up 4 bases and J gave up 2 bases; unmatched junction bases: 11. CDR3 loop: CASSTATSGKHTDTQYF. CDR3 nucleotides: TGTGCCAGCAGCACCGCGACTAGCGGAAAACACACAGATACGCAGTATTTT.

This clone was recorded at least ten times. J is TRBJ2-1 and V is TRBV10-3; TRBD2 matches 7 bases. V gave up 6 bases and J gave up 6 bases; unmatched junction bases: 11. CDR3 size: 15 residues. Looked up from germline, CDR1 is ENHRY and CDR2 is SYGVKD. CDR3 coding DNA: TGTGCCATCAGGGGTACGACAAGCGGGGCCAATGAGCAGTTCTTC. It specifies CAIRGTTSGANEQFF.

This clone is labeled medium-sized. V and J are TRBV6-5 and TRBJ1-1; 8 bases map to TRBD1. The CDR3 totals 14 residues. Germline V CDR1 and CDR2: MNHEY, SVGAGI. J gave up 5 bases and V 5 bases, and 7 bases lay outside the gene matches. CDR3 residues: CASSRTGRGTEAFF. CDR3 sequence (DNA): TGTGCCAGCAGTCGGACAGGGAGGGGGACTGAAGCTTTCTTT.